This note documents a single TCR beta chain sequence. The data derive from a study of cytomegalovirus exposure and HLA in healthy donors. The length of the CDR3 is 17 residues. CDR1 SGHRS and CDR2 YFSETQ come from the germline V gene. Trimming took off 2 bases at V and 1 base at J, with 18 bases between the two ends. Assay used: immunoSEQ multiplex PCR; TCRdb lists only in-frame clones, some missing. The repertoire holds tens of thousands of clones, with around 94% as singletons. Sequences were obtained from PBMCs. This receptor was identified in a man in his late teens or twenties in good health and CMV-seronegative. V and J are TRBV5-1 and TRBJ2-5, with D possibly matching TRBD1 (5 bases). For the CDR3, the DNA is TGCGCCAGCAGCTTCAGTAAGGGCGGAACAGGCCAAGAGACCCAGTACTTC. This gives the protein CASSFSKGGTGQETQYF.